This T cell receptor beta chain derives from a study of shared clonotypes between healthy human individuals. CD45RO negativity and positive selection for CCR7 defined naive CD8 cells, a population that excluded terminally differentiated effector memory CD45RA+ cells. As regards this clone: Other DNA sequences within the sample encode an identical CDR3.

Here immunoSEQ multiplex PCR was the method, and the copy in TCRdb shows in-frame clones only, minus some. The sample holds about 2.1 million clones; just under 95% are singletons and the top ten take 1.5% to 2%. Germline CDR1 and CDR2: MNHEY and SVGAGI. This CDR3 contains 13 residues. V gave up 1 base and J gave up 6 bases, with 10 bases separating them. This TCR came from a man younger than 30 in good health. Some clones in this sample may be carry-over from other donors' samples. This chain connects TRBV6-5 to TRBJ2-7; weak D call: TRBD1 (5 bases). What was sequenced was naive CD8+ T cells from PBMCs. CDR3 loop: CASSYFEGAEQYF. DNA of the CDR3: TGTGCCAGCAGTTACTTTGAAGGGGCCGAGCAGTACTTC.